These 13 T cell receptor beta chains share one sample of origin, sequenced in a study of glioma-infiltrating T cells. TCR alpha and beta CDR3 regions were amplified from RNA using iRepertoire nested multiplex PCR. In TCRdb, the multiplex PCR reads were re-called with MiXCR into one record per CDR3 protein. Among 100,000 to 150,000 distinct CDR3 sequences listed, around a quarter were seen once. The specimen was glioma tissue, nonneoplastic brain tissue, or PBMCs (not recorded which). The source of these receptors is a human donor with low-grade glioma or glioblastoma, undergoing nonglioma brain surgery, or in good health (not recorded which).

Comments on this clonotype: Given a much more abundant clone one base away, this may be a read error. The V and J genes are TRBV7-2 and TRBJ2-3; D may be TRBD2 (6 bases). This CDR3 comprises 13 residues. Germline values: CDR1 SGHTA, CDR2 FQGNSA. The DNA for the CDR3 is TGTGCCAACAGCGCGGACTACACAGATACGCAGTATTTT. It encodes CANSADYTDTQYF.

This chain uses TRBV2 with TRBJ2-5; no definite D call. Deletions cut 1 base from V and 4 bases from J, with 7 bases between. Germline-derived CDR1 and CDR2 are SNHLY and FYNNEI. The length of the CDR3 is 13 residues. The CDR3 here is CASSEGGRETQYF. As DNA, the CDR3 is TGTGCCAGCAGTGAAGGGGGTCGAGAGACCCAGTACTTC. The variable domain in full, completed from reference TRBV2 and TRBJ2-5, reads EPEVTQTPSHQVTQMGQEVILRCVPISNHLYFYWYRQILGQKVEFLVSFYNNEISEKSEIFDDQFSVERPDGSNFTLKIRSTKLEDSAMYFCASSEGGRETQYFGPGTRLLVL.

The sample holds a few counts of this clonotype. This chain joins TRBV6-1 and TRBJ2-1, with 15 bases lining up with TRBD2. Germline-derived CDR1 and CDR2 are MNHNS and SASEGT. V shed 4 bases and J 9 bases; nucleotides not matched to a gene: 7. The CDR3 is 16 amino acids. CDR3 bases: TGTGCCAGCAGTGCCCGGACTAGCGGGGGGGCCTTTGAGCAGTTCTTC. Translation: CASSARTSGGAFEQFF.

V usage is TRBV10-3 and J usage is TRBJ2-4, with D possibly being TRBD2 (6 bases). The V gene's germline CDR1 is ENHRY and CDR2 SYGVKD. Trimming pared 3 bases from V and 5 bases from J, leaving 11 bases between. The CDR3 is 14 residues long. CDR3 amino acids: CAISDGREENIQYF. As DNA, the CDR3 is TGTGCCATCAGTGACGGCAGGGAGGAAAACATTCAGTACTTC.

The chain employs TRBV7-6 and TRBJ1-1; 9 bases match TRBD1. The germline V gene encodes CDR1 SGHVS and CDR2 FNYEAQ. V was clipped by 2 bases and J by 7 bases; unmatched bases: 8. This CDR3 spans 15 amino acids. This chain's CDR3 is CASSLTGGEGIEAFF. Here the CDR3 DNA reads TGTGCCAGCAGCTTAACAGGGGGCGAGGGCATTGAAGCTTTCTTT.

The genes are TRBV19 and TRBJ1-3; D unclear. V was trimmed by 6 bases and J by 0 bases, leaving 12 bases between them. CDR3 length: 15 amino acids. Germline V gene data show CDR1 as LNHDA and CDR2 as SQIVND (reference sequence). The CDR3 sequence: CASSIGPSSGNTIYF. The CDR3 DNA is TGTGCCAGTAGCATCGGTCCCTCCTCTGGAAACACCATATATTTT.

The J gene is TRBJ2-7, the V gene TRBV20-1; 8 bases fit TRBD1. Germline assignment: CDR1 DFQATT and CDR2 SNEGSKA (reference sequence). The CDR3 contains 14 residues. V shed 3 bases and J 10 bases; nucleotides not matched to a gene: 14. The CDR3 region has the DNA TGCAGTGCTAGGGACAGGGCTCCCCAAGAGACCCAGTACGTC. This codes for CSARDRAPQETQYV.

This clonotype was counted between two and nine times. The J gene is TRBJ1-5, the V gene TRBV19; maybe TRBD1 (5 bases). V was cut by 7 bases and J by 4 bases, with 11 bases left in between. The CDR3 sequence is 13 residues long. The germline gives CDR1 LNHDA, CDR2 SQIVND (reference sequence). The DNA for the CDR3 is TGTGCCAGTACTGACAGAACAAATCAGCCCCAGCATTTT. Translated: CASTDRTNQPQHF.

This clonotype was counted only a few times. The chain employs TRBV18 and TRBJ1-1; no firm D call. Trimming cost V 0 bases and J 5 bases, with 13 bases left between them. This CDR3 is built from 15 residues. CDR1 is KGHSH and CDR2 is LQKENI in the germline V gene. DNA of the CDR3: TGTGCCAGCTCACCACCAAGCTCAGGAAGGACTGAAGCTTTCTTT. It codes for CASSPPSSGRTEAFF. Filled out from reference TRBV18 and TRBJ1-1, the complete variable domain reads NAGVMQNPRHLVRRRGQEARLRCSPMKGHSHVYWYRQLPEEGLKFMVYLQKENIIDESGMPKERFSAEFPKEGPSILRIQQVVRGDSAAYFCASSPPSSGRTEAFFGQGTRLTVV.

The gene calls are TRBV28 and TRBJ2-7, with D possibly TRBD2 on 5 matching bases. The CDR3 consists of 14 residues. V was cut by 5 bases and J by 3 bases, with 14 bases left in between. The germline CDR1 and CDR2 sequences are MDHEN and SYDVKM. The chain's CDR3 is CASSPGDLDYEQYV. The DNA for the CDR3 is TGTGCCAGCAGTCCCGGGGATTTGGACTACGAGCAGTACGTC.

This clonotype was counted a few times. This chain uses TRBV7-9 with TRBJ1-2, with D maybe TRBD1 (5 bases). With 2 bases removed from V and 3 bases from J, the gap between germline ends came to 13 bases. CDR1 is SEHNR and CDR2 is FQNEAQ in the germline V gene (reference sequence). The CDR3 extends over 15 amino acids. CDR3 protein: CASSLWGREDYGYTF. Written as DNA, the CDR3 is TGTGCCAGCAGCTTATGGGGGAGGGAGGACTATGGCTACACCTTC.

This clonotype was picked up a small number of times. This chain links TRBV24-1 with TRBJ2-7; D is unresolved. Between the trimmed V and J ends, which lost 0 bases and 12 bases, there was a span of 5 bases. The CDR3 runs 10 residues. The V gene's germline CDR1 is KGHDR and CDR2 SFDVKD. The CDR3 sequence: CATSDLCPYV. The CDR3 DNA reads TGTGCCACCAGTGATTTGTGTCCGTACGTC.

Regarding this clonotype: Being one base from a much bigger clone, this may be a read error. This chain uses TRBV20-1 with TRBJ2-1; D possibly corresponds to TRBD2 (7 bases). Trimming shortened V by 5 bases and J by 5 bases, and 19 bases separated the two germline ends. The length of the CDR3 is 15 residues. CDR1 and CDR2 from the germline V gene are DFQATT and SNEGSKA (reference sequence). As DNA, the CDR3 is TGCAGTGCTGTAACAGAGGGGGGGATTAACAATGAGCAGTTCTTC. Translating gives CSAVTEGGINNEQFF.